The next 19 T cell receptor beta chains were all read from a single sample in a study of cytomegalovirus exposure and HLA in healthy donors. The primer mix had 60 Vbeta and 13 Jbeta primers. The protocol was immunoSEQ multiplex PCR, while the TCRdb copy is restricted to in-frame clones and leaves out a portion. Here the sample spans roughly 200,000 clones, over 65% being singletons. The sequencing input was PBMCs. The receptors stem from a woman aged 25-40 years in good health and CMV-seronegative.

The rearrangement links TRBV27 to TRBJ2-7; 8 nucleotides align to TRBD2. Germline V gene sequence: CDR1 MNHEY, CDR2 SMNVEV (reference sequence). V lost 4 bases, J lost 3 bases, and 8 bases stayed unmatched. The CDR3 is made up of 15 amino acids. Here the CDR3 reads CASSYRAGDYYEQYF. CDR3 bases: TGTGCCAGCAGTTACCGAGCGGGGGACTACTACGAGCAGTACTTC.

V is TRBV4-2 and J is TRBJ1-2, with 7 bases matching TRBD1. This CDR3 contains 13 residues. Germline assignment: CDR1 LGHNA and CDR2 YNFKEQ. Trimming cost V 1 base and J 7 bases; bases outside gene matches: 3. CDR3 sequence: CASSQAQGGGYTF. The CDR3 DNA follows: TGTGCCAGCAGCCAAGCCCAGGGGGGTGGCTACACCTTC.

The rearrangement links TRBV25-1 to TRBJ2-7; the D is unclear. The germline V and J ends were trimmed by 1 base and 0 bases, with 10 bases remaining between them. From germline, CDR1 is MGHDK and CDR2 SYGVNS. CDR3 size: 15 residues. CDR3 residues: CASSEFRGNSYEQYF. The DNA of the CDR3 is TGTGCCAGCAGTGAATTTCGCGGCAACTCCTACGAGCAGTACTTC.

This rearrangement joins TRBV7-9 to TRBJ2-2, with TRBD1 matching 8 bases. Trimming took 5 bases from V and 3 from J; bases not matched to a gene: 14. Germline loops: CDR1 SEHNR, CDR2 FQNEAQ (reference sequence). CDR3 size: 18 residues. The CDR3 sequence is CASSTPLSGTGHTGELFF. CDR3 in DNA: TGTGCCAGCAGCACCCCCCTAAGTGGGACAGGTCACACCGGGGAGCTGTTTTTT.

The chain joins TRBV11-2 to TRBJ2-3, with D possibly being TRBD2 (6 bases). Trimming took 4 bases from V and 2 from J, leaving 16 bases between them. Germline CDR1 is SGHAT and CDR2 is FQNNGV. The CDR3 runs 16 residues. CDR3 sequence reads: CASSSQDLAITDTQYF. The CDR3, as DNA: TGTGCCAGCAGCTCCCAGGACCTAGCGATCACAGATACGCAGTATTTT.

This clone qualifies as medium-sized (0.01 to 0.1%). The chain has TRBV6-4 and TRBJ2-1, with 10 bases lining up with TRBD2. Germline V gives CDR1 MRHNA, CDR2 SNTAGT. Trimming at V came to 5 bases and at J to 6 bases, leaving 7 bases not matched to a gene. The CDR3 contains 15 residues. CDR3 amino acids: CASSSSGRGGNEQFF. CDR3 bases: TGTGCCAGCAGTTCAAGCGGGAGGGGTGGCAATGAGCAGTTCTTC.

V is TRBV12-5 and J is TRBJ1-5; D perhaps matches TRBD1 (5 bases). The CDR3 has 15 amino acids. V gave up 7 bases and J gave up 0 bases, with 13 bases separating them. Germline assignment: CDR1 LGHNT and CDR2 FRNRAP. The DNA for the CDR3 is TGTGCTAGTGCCCTCCCCGGGGGTAGCAATCAGCCCCAGCATTTT. This encodes CASALPGGSNQPQHF.

This clone was counted between two and nine times. This sequence joins TRBV9 and TRBJ2-1, with a tentative D call TRBD1 (5 bases). Trimming took 0 bases from V and 6 from J, leaving 19 bases between them. CDR1 and CDR2 from the germline V gene are SGDLS and YYNGEE. The CDR3 is made up of 17 amino acids. The CDR3 sequence is CASSVEGSKGQGNEQFF. Written as DNA, the CDR3 is TGTGCCAGCAGCGTAGAGGGGTCCAAGGGCCAAGGCAATGAGCAGTTCTTC. Based on the CDR3 plus reference TRBV9 and TRBJ2-1, the full variable domain is DSGVTQTPKHLITATGQRVTLRCSPRSGDLSVYWYQQSLDQGLQFLIQYYNGEERAKGNILERFSAQQFPDLHSELNLSSLELGDSALYFCASSVEGSKGQGNEQFFGPGTRLTVL.

The chain couples TRBV7-2 to TRBJ1-1; maybe TRBD1 (5 bases). Germline V gives CDR1 SGHTA, CDR2 FQGNSA. The V end was cut by 5 bases, the J end by 0 bases, with 13 bases between. This CDR3 has 15 amino acids. The CDR3 DNA reads as TGTGCCAGCAGCCCTTATGGGACTGTGAACACTGAAGCTTTCTTT. This translates into CASSPYGTVNTEAFF.

The chain has TRBV30 and TRBJ2-7; tentatively, D is TRBD2 (6 bases). V lost 0 bases, J lost 0 bases, and 12 bases lay in between. The CDR3 is made up of 15 amino acids. Germline V gene lookup returns CDR1 GTSNPN and CDR2 SVGIG (reference sequence). CDR3 sequence reads: CAWSVGRGTSYEQYF. The CDR3 bases are TGTGCCTGGAGTGTAGGACGGGGGACCTCCTACGAGCAGTACTTC.

This clone showed up just a few times. The rearrangement links TRBV7-9 to TRBJ2-7; 7 bases are a match to TRBD1. The CDR3 is made up of 15 amino acids. With V trimmed by 5 bases and J by 6 bases, 13 bases remained unmatched. Germline loops: CDR1 SEHNR, CDR2 FQNEAQ (reference sequence). CDR3 residues: CASSLPGQARGEQYF. The CDR3 nucleotides read TGTGCCAGCAGCCTCCCAGGACAGGCCCGGGGCGAGCAGTACTTC.

V usage is TRBV2 and J usage is TRBJ1-1, with D perhaps matching TRBD1 (6 bases). Trimming took 0 bases from V and 1 from J, leaving 6 bases between them. CDR1 is SNHLY and CDR2 is FYNNEI in the germline V gene. The CDR3 consists of 14 residues. CDR3 in DNA: TGTGCCAGCAGTGAAGCGACAGGGAACACTGAAGCTTTCTTT. This encodes CASSEATGNTEAFF.

This rearrangement joins TRBV4-2 to TRBJ2-3; 7 bases align to TRBD1. The CDR3 has 17 residues. With V trimmed by 0 bases and J by 1 base, 7 bases remained unmatched. Germline CDR1 is LGHNA and CDR2 is YNFKEQ. The CDR3 reads CASSQEKGTAGTDTQYF. The CDR3 DNA follows: TGTGCCAGCAGCCAAGAGAAGGGGACAGCGGGCACAGATACGCAGTATTTT.

The rearrangement joins TRBV30 to TRBJ1-5; a possible D gene is TRBD1 (5 bases). Trimming shortened V by 4 bases and J by 3 bases, and 13 bases separated the two germline ends. Germline lookup yields CDR1 GTSNPN and CDR2 SVGIG (reference sequence). This CDR3 has 14 residues. The CDR3, as DNA: TGTGCCTGGAACGGGGGGGATTCCAATCAGCCCCAGCATTTT. Its protein product is CAWNGGDSNQPQHF.

J is TRBJ2-1 and V is TRBV5-6; 11 bases map to TRBD2. CDR3 length equals 14 residues. Per the germline V gene, CDR1 is SGHDT and CDR2 is YYEEEE. Germline trimming cut 9 bases from V and 5 bases from J; bases unmatched to any gene: 7. The DNA for the CDR3 is TGTGCCACCTCTAGCGGGGGGTTAAACAATGAGCAGTTCTTC. It codes for CATSSGGLNNEQFF.

The sample holds a few counts of this clone. The chain links TRBV27 to TRBJ2-5; 7 bases are a match to TRBD2. V was pared by 7 bases and J by 5 bases, with 7 bases of the junction left unmatched. Germline CDR1 reads MNHEY; CDR2 reads SMNVEV (reference sequence). CDR3 size: 13 residues. CDR3 protein: CASTSRGVETQYF. CDR3 DNA sequence: TGTGCCAGCACCTCCCGGGGGGTGGAGACCCAGTACTTC.

A few counts support this clone. Written as DNA, the CDR3 is TGTGCCAGCAGCGGTCCGGGAGTGGGGGGAAACACCATATATTTT. Encoded protein: CASSGPGVGGNTIYF. This chain connects TRBV9 to TRBJ1-3; D call uncertain. The CDR3 loop spans 15 amino acids. The germline V gene encodes CDR1 SGDLS and CDR2 YYNGEE. The germline V and J ends were trimmed by 3 bases and 4 bases, with 14 bases remaining between them. The variable domain in full, completed from reference TRBV9 and TRBJ1-3, reads DSGVTQTPKHLITATGQRVTLRCSPRSGDLSVYWYQQSLDQGLQFLIQYYNGEERAKGNILERFSAQQFPDLHSELNLSSLELGDSALYFCASSGPGVGGNTIYFGEGSWLTVV.

The CDR3 nucleotides read TGTGCCAGCAGCTTAGGCCTTAGTCGCCAAGAGACCCAGTACTTC. Translating it yields CASSLGLSRQETQYF. The J gene is TRBJ2-5, the V gene TRBV13; D is unclear. With 0 bases removed from V and 1 base from J, the gap between germline ends came to 9 bases. The CDR3 runs 15 residues. The germline CDR1 and CDR2 sequences are PRHDT and FYEKMQ (reference sequence).

The chain carries TRBV5-1 and TRBJ1-4, with D unresolved. The germline CDR1 and CDR2 sequences are SGHRS and YFSETQ. V shed 2 bases and J shed 2 bases, with 7 bases lying between them. The CDR3 consists of 14 residues. CDR3 sequence (DNA): TGCGCCAGCAGCTTACGGTCGACTAATGAAAAACTGTTTTTT. It yields the protein CASSLRSTNEKLFF.